The 4 T cell receptor beta chains presented below share a single source sample, sequenced in a study of blood T cell repertoires in COVID-19. The assay was immunoSEQ multiplex PCR, and TCRdb's table has in-frame clones only and misses some. The table has hundreds of thousands of clones, 85% to 90% seen once. Sequencing input: PBMCs or T cells enriched from blood (not recorded which). These receptors all stem from a woman under 30 who had recovered from COVID-19.

The chain couples TRBV5-1 to TRBJ1-6, with a tentative D call TRBD1 (5 bases). Germline CDR1 reads SGHRS; CDR2 reads YFSETQ. This CDR3 spans 16 amino acids. Trimming removed 0 bases from V and 8 bases from J, with 15 bases in between. CDR3: CASSLGRGAGDSPLHF. CDR3 coding DNA: TGCGCCAGCAGCTTGGGTAGAGGGGCGGGAGATTCACCCCTCCACTTT.

The V gene is TRBV27, the J gene TRBJ2-4, with D uncertain. The V end lost 3 bases, the J end lost 6 bases, and 12 bases lay between the germline ends. Germline V CDR1 and CDR2: MNHEY, SMNVEV (reference sequence). CDR3 length equals 14 residues. CDR3 region: CASSFIQRRNIQYF. For the CDR3, the DNA is TGTGCCAGCAGTTTTATTCAGCGACGAAACATTCAGTACTTC.

The chain couples TRBV7-6 to TRBJ2-5; TRBD1 might be the D (6 bases). CDR1 SGHVS and CDR2 FNYEAQ come from the germline V gene. The CDR3 contains 11 residues. Trimming took off 8 bases at V and 5 bases at J, with 9 bases between the two ends. For the CDR3, the DNA is TGTGCCAGCGGGACATTGGAGACCCAGTACTTC. Protein product: CASGTLETQYF.

The chain employs TRBV5-6 and TRBJ2-3; 14 positions agree with TRBD2. Germline assignment: CDR1 SGHDT and CDR2 YYEEEE. The length of the CDR3 is 16 residues. With V trimmed by 5 bases and J by 1 base, 3 bases remained unmatched. The CDR3 sequence: CASRWTSGGRTDTQYF. CDR3 nucleotide sequence: TGTGCCAGCAGGTGGACTAGCGGGGGGCGCACAGATACGCAGTATTTT. Drawing the rest from reference TRBV5-6 and TRBJ2-3, the complete variable domain is DAGVTQSPTHLIKTRGQQVTLRCSPKSGHDTVSWYQQALGQGPQFIFQYYEEEERQRGNFPDRFSGHQFPNYSSELNVNALLLGDSALYLCASRWTSGGRTDTQYFGPGTRLTVL.